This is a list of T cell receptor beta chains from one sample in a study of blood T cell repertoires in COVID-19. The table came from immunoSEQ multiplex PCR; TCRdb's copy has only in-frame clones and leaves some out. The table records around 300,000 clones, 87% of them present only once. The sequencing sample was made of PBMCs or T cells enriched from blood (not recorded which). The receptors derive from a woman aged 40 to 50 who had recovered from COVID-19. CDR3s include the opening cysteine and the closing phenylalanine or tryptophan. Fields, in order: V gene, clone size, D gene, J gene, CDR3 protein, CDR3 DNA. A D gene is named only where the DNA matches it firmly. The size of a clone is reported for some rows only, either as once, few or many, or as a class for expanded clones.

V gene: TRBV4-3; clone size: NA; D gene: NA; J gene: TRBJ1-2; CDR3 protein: CASSQDLDKRYGYTF; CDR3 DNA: TGCGCCAGCAGCCAAGATCTGGACAAGCGCTATGGCTACACCTTC
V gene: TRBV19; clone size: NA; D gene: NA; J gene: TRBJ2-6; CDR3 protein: CASSLSGANVLTF; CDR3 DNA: TGTGCCAGTAGCCTCTCTGGGGCCAACGTCCTGACTTTC
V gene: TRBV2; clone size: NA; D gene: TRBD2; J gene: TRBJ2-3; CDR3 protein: CASQRERTDTQYF; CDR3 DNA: TGTGCCAGCCAGCGGGAGAGGACAGATACGCAGTATTTT
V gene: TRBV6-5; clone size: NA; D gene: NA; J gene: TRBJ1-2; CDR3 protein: CASTAGGIYGYTF; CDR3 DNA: TGTGCCAGCACCGCGGGAGGGATCTATGGCTACACCTTC
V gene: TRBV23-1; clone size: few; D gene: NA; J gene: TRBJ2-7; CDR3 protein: CANRDTYEQYF; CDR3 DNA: TGCGCCAACCGGGACACCTACGAGCAGTACTTC
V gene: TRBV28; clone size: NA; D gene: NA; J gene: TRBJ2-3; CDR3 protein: CASSETPNTQYF; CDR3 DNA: TGTGCCAGCAGTGAAACTCCTAATACGCAGTATTTT
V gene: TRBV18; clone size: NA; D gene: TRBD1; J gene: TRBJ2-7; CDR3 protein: CASSPTGTGDFEQYF; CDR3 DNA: TGTGCCAGCTCACCTACCGGGACAGGGGATTTCGAGCAGTACTTC
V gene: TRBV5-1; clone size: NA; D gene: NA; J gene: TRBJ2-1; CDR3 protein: CASSWEGGGKAGNEQFF; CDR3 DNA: TGCGCCAGCAGCTGGGAGGGGGGTGGAAAAGCGGGTAATGAGCAGTTCTTC
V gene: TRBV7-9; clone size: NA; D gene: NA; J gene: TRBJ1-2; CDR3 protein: CASSLAAGGGYTF; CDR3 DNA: TGTGCCAGCAGCTTAGCGGCGGGGGGTGGCTACACCTTC
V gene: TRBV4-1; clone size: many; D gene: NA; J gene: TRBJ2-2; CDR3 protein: CASSQQGNTGELFF; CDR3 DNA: TGCGCCAGCAGCCAACAGGGGAACACCGGGGAGCTGTTTTTT
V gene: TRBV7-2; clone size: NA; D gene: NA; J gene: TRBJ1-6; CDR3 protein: CASSLVRQRHSPLHF; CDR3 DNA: TGTGCCAGCAGCTTAGTGAGACAGAGGCATTCACCCCTCCACTTT
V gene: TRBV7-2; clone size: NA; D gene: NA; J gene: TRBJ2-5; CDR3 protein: CASSLFGQETQYF; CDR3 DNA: TGTGCCAGCAGCTTATTCGGTCAAGAGACCCAGTACTTC
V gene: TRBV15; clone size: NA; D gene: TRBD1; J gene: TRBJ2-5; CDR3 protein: CATSGGQGTETQYF; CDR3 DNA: TGTGCCACCAGCGGCGGACAGGGGACCGAGACCCAGTACTTC
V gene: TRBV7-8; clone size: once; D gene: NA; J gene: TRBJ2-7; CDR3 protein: CASSLGTGVLYEQYF; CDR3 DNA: TGTGCCAGCAGCTTAGGTACGGGGGTCCTATACGAGCAGTACTTC
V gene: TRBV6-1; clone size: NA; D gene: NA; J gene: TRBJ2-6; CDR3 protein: CASSAQGPNSGANVLTF; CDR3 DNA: TGTGCCAGCAGTGCACAGGGTCCCAACTCTGGGGCCAACGTCCTGACTTTC
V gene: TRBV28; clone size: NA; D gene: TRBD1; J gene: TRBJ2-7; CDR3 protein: CASRPTGTAISYEQYF; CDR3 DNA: TGTGCCAGCAGACCCACCGGGACAGCCATCTCCTACGAGCAGTACTTC
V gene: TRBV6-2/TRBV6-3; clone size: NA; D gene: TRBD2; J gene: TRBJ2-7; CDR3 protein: CASGFSGRGYEQYF; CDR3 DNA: TGTGCCAGCGGTTTTAGCGGGAGGGGATACGAGCAGTACTTC
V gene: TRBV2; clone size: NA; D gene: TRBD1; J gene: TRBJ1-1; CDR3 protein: CASSVDRDTEAFF; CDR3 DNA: TGTGCCAGCAGTGTAGACAGGGACACTGAAGCTTTCTTT
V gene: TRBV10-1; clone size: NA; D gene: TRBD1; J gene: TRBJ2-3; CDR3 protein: CASSEDRTGATDTQYF; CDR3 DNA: TGCGCCAGCAGTGAAGATAGGACAGGGGCCACAGATACGCAGTATTTT
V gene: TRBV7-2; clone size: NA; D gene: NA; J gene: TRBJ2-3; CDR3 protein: CASSPTRGDTQYF; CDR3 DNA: TGTGCCAGCAGTCCGACAAGAGGGGATACGCAGTATTTT
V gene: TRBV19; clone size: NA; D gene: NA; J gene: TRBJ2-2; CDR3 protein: CASTRDTGELFF; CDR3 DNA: TGTGCCAGTACGAGGGACACCGGGGAGCTGTTTTTT
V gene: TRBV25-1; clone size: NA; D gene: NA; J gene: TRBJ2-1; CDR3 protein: CASSELGASYNEQFF; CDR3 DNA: TGTGCCAGCAGTGAATTGGGGGCATCATACAATGAGCAGTTCTTC
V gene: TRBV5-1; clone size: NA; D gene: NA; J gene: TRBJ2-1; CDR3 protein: CASSLEGGMDEQFF; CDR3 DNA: TGCGCCAGCAGCTTGGAGGGCGGGATGGATGAGCAGTTCTTC
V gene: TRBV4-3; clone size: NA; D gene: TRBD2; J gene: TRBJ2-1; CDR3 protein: CASSQDSPASGRVNEQFF; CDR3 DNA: TGCGCCAGCAGCCAAGACTCCCCGGCTAGCGGGAGGGTAAATGAGCAGTTCTTC